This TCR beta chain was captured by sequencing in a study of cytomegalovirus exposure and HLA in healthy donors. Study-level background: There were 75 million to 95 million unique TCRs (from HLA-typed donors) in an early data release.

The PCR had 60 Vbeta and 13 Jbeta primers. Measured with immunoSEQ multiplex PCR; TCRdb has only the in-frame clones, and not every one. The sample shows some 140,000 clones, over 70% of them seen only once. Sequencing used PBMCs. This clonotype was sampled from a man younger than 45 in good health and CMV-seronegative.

In DNA, the CDR3 is TGTGCCAGCAGCTTGGGCAGGGGGCTGGATGGCTACACCTTC. This codes for CASSLGRGLDGYTF. The V call is TRBV5-6, the J call TRBJ1-2, with 8 bases identical to TRBD1. The length of the CDR3 is 14 residues. The trim removed 0 bases at V and 6 bases at J, leaving 4 bases unmatched. Germline CDR1 is SGHDT and CDR2 is YYEEEE.